Below are 19 T cell receptor beta chains sequenced from a single sample in a study of OX40 agonist ivuxolimab in advanced cancers. The library was made by the immunoSEQ multiplex PCR assay. TCRdb re-hosts the immuneACCESS table, in-frame sequences only. Its copies lack some clones; in the studies checked, an unresolved V gene accounts for under half of them, and the cause for the rest is not known. The sample table lists 8,500 to 14,000 clones, 75% to 85% of them with a count of one. The top ten hold 16% of the sample. This specimen consisted of CD4+ or CD8+ T cells sorted from blood, obtained in a trial of the OX40 agonist ivuxolimab. The receptor source for this set is an adult with an advanced solid tumor such as melanoma, head and neck, liver or kidney cancer.

This chain links TRBV5-4 with TRBJ2-5; no definite D call. Germline loops: CDR1 SGHNT, CDR2 YYREEE (reference sequence). The V end was cut by 0 bases, the J end by 5 bases, with 8 bases between. CDR3 length: 13 amino acids. The CDR3 region has the DNA TGTGCCAGCAGCTTGGGTGGCCCGGAGACCCAGTACTTC. This encodes CASSLGGPETQYF. Using reference TRBV5-4 and TRBJ2-5 for the parts outside the CDR3, the full variable domain is ETGVTQSPTHLIKTRGQQVTLRCSSQSGHNTVSWYQQALGQGPQFIFQYYREEENGRGNFPPRFSGLQFPNYSSELNVNALELDDSALYLCASSLGGPETQYFGPGTRLLVL.

The chain employs TRBV5-1 and TRBJ2-3; TRBD2 aligns across 12 bases. V shed 0 bases, J shed 2 bases, and the junction held 4 bases outside the gene matches. The germline V gene encodes CDR1 SGHRS and CDR2 YFSETQ. The CDR3 consists of 17 residues. CDR3 residues: CASSLDGLAGITDTQYF. DNA of the CDR3: TGCGCCAGCAGCTTGGATGGACTAGCGGGGATCACAGATACGCAGTATTTT.

V is TRBV10-3 and J is TRBJ1-2; 10 bases fit TRBD1. Germline assignment: CDR1 ENHRY and CDR2 SYGVKD. This CDR3 is built from 13 residues. Trimming took 10 bases from V and 6 from J; bases not matched to a gene: 8. CDR3: CATWTGGVDGYTF. CDR3 DNA sequence: TGTGCCACCTGGACAGGGGGGGTTGATGGCTACACCTTC.

The DNA of the CDR3 is TGTGCCAGCAGCTCTTCGGACAGGGGGTTTGAGCAGTTCTTC. Translation gives CASSSSDRGFEQFF. The rearrangement links TRBV7-6 to TRBJ2-1; 10 positions match TRBD1. Losses at the gene ends were 4 bases for V and 9 bases for J; bases not matched to a gene: 6. The CDR3 is 14 residues long. Looked up from germline, CDR1 is SGHVS and CDR2 is FNYEAQ.

V is TRBV27 and J is TRBJ1-5; D gene ambiguous. Trimming left V 5 bases short and J 0 bases short, with 8 bases between. Germline CDR1 MNHEY, CDR2 SMNVEV (reference sequence). This CDR3 has 14 residues. The CDR3 region is CASSAGLSNQPQHF. DNA of the CDR3: TGTGCCAGCAGTGCCGGGCTTAGCAATCAGCCCCAGCATTTT.

The chain combines TRBV6-1 with TRBJ1-6, with D possibly TRBD1 on 5 matching bases. Looked up from germline, CDR1 is MNHNS and CDR2 is SASEGT. V gave up 7 bases and J gave up 4 bases, with 14 bases separating them. There are 15 residues in the CDR3. The CDR3 here is CASTLGREYNSPLHF. The CDR3 DNA sequence: TGTGCCAGCACCCTGGGCAGGGAGTATAATTCACCCCTCCACTTT.

The rearrangement links TRBV5-2 to TRBJ2-5; the D call of TRBD2 is as the table states it, not checked on the DNA. TRBV5-2 is termed a pseudogene. This CDR3 region has 16 residues. CDR3 in DNA: TGTGCCAGCAGCTTGCAACTAGCGGGGTACCAAGAGACCCAGTACTTC. It yields the protein CASSLQLAGYQETQYF.

The chain carries TRBV6-1 and TRBJ2-1; D is uncertain. This CDR3 contains 12 residues. V was cut by 0 bases and J by 8 bases, with 5 bases left in between. Germline V CDR1 and CDR2: MNHNS, SASEGT. The CDR3 protein is CASSEAADEQFF. Written as DNA, the CDR3 is TGTGCCAGCAGTGAAGCCGCGGATGAGCAGTTCTTC.

The chain is built from TRBV7-3 and TRBJ2-2; tentatively, D is TRBD2 (5 bases). Germline assignment: CDR1 SGHTA and CDR2 FQGTGA. Trimming took 5 bases from V and 7 from J, leaving 17 bases between them. This CDR3 is built from 15 residues. The CDR3 is CASSRGSHPSGELFF. CDR3 DNA sequence: TGTGCCAGCAGCCGCGGGTCGCACCCCAGCGGGGAGCTGTTTTTT.

By share of the sample, this clone is medium-sized. The chain links TRBV30 to TRBJ1-2, with D hard to call. V was clipped by 4 bases and J by 4 bases, with 16 bases between them. The CDR3 extends over 14 amino acids. Per germline, CDR1 GTSNPN and CDR2 SVGIG (reference sequence). The CDR3 nucleotides are TGTGCCTGGAAGACCGCCTCGGGCCTCTATGGCTACACCTTC. The encoded protein is CAWKTASGLYGYTF. Looking up the rest from reference TRBV30 and TRBJ1-2 gives the full variable domain: SQTIHQWPATLVQPVGSPLSLECTVEGTSNPNLYWYRQAAGRGLQLLFYSVGIGQISSEVPQNLSASRPQDRQFILSSKKLLLSDSGFYLCAWKTASGLYGYTFGSGTRLTVV.

CDR3 amino acids: CASSYSGGLGETQYF. In DNA form, the CDR3 reads TGTGCCAGCAGTTACTCAGGGGGGCTCGGAGAGACCCAGTACTTC. V gene TRBV6-5 combines with J gene TRBJ2-5; D tentatively fits TRBD1 or TRBD2 (6 bases each). This CDR3 spans 15 amino acids. CDR1 and CDR2 from the germline V gene are MNHEY and SVGAGI. The V gene lost 0 bases and the J gene lost 4 bases, with 12 bases spanning the gap.

The chain recombines TRBV29-1 with TRBJ2-7, with D possibly called TRBD1 or TRBD2 (5 bases each). This CDR3 contains 13 residues. Trimming left V 4 bases short and J 2 bases short, with 12 bases between. Germline V gene sequence: CDR1 SQVTM, CDR2 ANQGSEA. The CDR3 region is CSVVARDPYEQYF. CDR3 nucleotides: TGCAGCGTTGTGGCCAGGGACCCCTACGAGCAGTACTTC.

Here the CDR3 DNA reads TGTGCCAGCAGCTTCAGGGAGGGAGGCAATGAGCAGTTCTTC. It is translated as CASSFREGGNEQFF. The chain links TRBV5-4 to TRBJ2-1; 7 bases line up with TRBD2. Germline values: CDR1 SGHNT, CDR2 YYREEE (reference sequence). The CDR3 length is 14 residues. V trimming: 2 bases; J trimming: 6 bases; junction bases outside the gene matches: 5.

The genes are TRBV18 and TRBJ2-7, with 11 positions matching TRBD2. The CDR3 spans 16 residues. V lost 3 bases, J lost 0 bases, and 4 bases stayed unmatched. Germline assignment: CDR1 KGHSH and CDR2 LQKENI. The CDR3 nucleotides are TGTGCCAGCTCACCTTCTAGCGGGGGGTACTCCTACGAGCAGTACTTC. It yields the protein CASSPSSGGYSYEQYF.

V gene TRBV9 combines with J gene TRBJ2-7; the match to TRBD1 covers 8 bases. The CDR3 is 14 amino acids. Trimming took 4 bases from V and 2 from J; bases not matched to a gene: 5. CDR1 SGDLS and CDR2 YYNGEE come from the germline V gene. The CDR3 DNA is TGTGCCAGCAGCCCTCGGGACAGGCCCTACGAGCAGTACTTC. It encodes CASSPRDRPYEQYF. The full variable domain, its missing parts supplied by reference TRBV9 and TRBJ2-7, is DSGVTQTPKHLITATGQRVTLRCSPRSGDLSVYWYQQSLDQGLQFLIQYYNGEERAKGNILERFSAQQFPDLHSELNLSSLELGDSALYFCASSPRDRPYEQYFGPGTRLTVT.

V is TRBV11-3 and J is TRBJ2-1, with D possibly being TRBD2 (6 bases). Trimming took off 5 bases at V and 10 bases at J, with 15 bases between the two ends. This CDR3 region has 13 residues. Germline-derived CDR1 and CDR2 are SGHNT and YENEEA. The CDR3 nucleotides read TGTGCCAGCAGCACGGGACTCTCCAGGGAGCAGTTCTTC. Its protein is CASSTGLSREQFF.

The V gene is TRBV5-1, the J gene TRBJ2-7, with 7 nucleotides matching TRBD2. CDR1 SGHRS and CDR2 YFSETQ come from the germline V gene. V trimming: 3 bases; J trimming: 0 bases; junction bases outside the gene matches: 3. The CDR3 is 14 amino acids. CDR3 amino acids: CASSSGGNSYEQYF. CDR3 bases: TGCGCCAGCAGCTCCGGGGGGAACTCCTACGAGCAGTACTTC.

This clone ranks as medium-sized. In nucleotides, the CDR3 is TGTGCCAGCAGCGTAGGTGGAGACTATGGCTACACCTTC. This gives the protein CASSVGGDYGYTF. J is TRBJ1-2 and V is TRBV9; unclear D gene. V gave up 0 bases and J gave up 3 bases, with 6 bases separating them. This CDR3 region has 13 residues. Germline CDR1 SGDLS, CDR2 YYNGEE.

The chain uses TRBV27 and TRBJ2-1; 9 bases match TRBD2. The CDR3 extends over 16 amino acids. From germline, CDR1 is MNHEY and CDR2 SMNVEV (reference sequence). J was trimmed by 1 base and V by 4 bases; bases with no gene match: 5. The DNA of the CDR3 is TGTGCCAGCAGTTCACTAGCGGGCCTTTCCTACAATGAGCAGTTCTTC. This gives the protein CASSSLAGLSYNEQFF.